The next 11 T cell receptor beta chains were all read from a single sample in a study of OX40 agonist ivuxolimab in advanced cancers. Here immunoSEQ multiplex PCR was the method, and the copy in TCRdb shows in-frame clones only, minus some. The table includes 50,000 to 65,000 clones, 75% to 90% detected once. The sequencing used CD4+ or CD8+ T cells sorted from blood, collected in a trial of the OX40 agonist ivuxolimab. These receptors all come from an adult with an advanced solid tumor such as melanoma, head and neck, liver or kidney cancer.

The DNA for the CDR3 is TGTGCCAGCAGCTTTGCACGAGTTCAAGATACGCAGTATTTT. The encoded protein is CASSFARVQDTQYF. This sequence joins TRBV7-2 and TRBJ2-3; D is unresolved. Germline V lookup: CDR1 SGHTA, CDR2 FQGNSA. The CDR3 spans 14 residues. V lost 3 bases and J lost 5, with 12 bases in between.

The V and J genes are TRBV19 and TRBJ1-1; the D is unclear. Trimming pared 7 bases from V and 0 bases from J, leaving 15 bases between. This CDR3 has 15 residues. Germline values: CDR1 LNHDA, CDR2 SQIVND (reference sequence). Here the CDR3 reads CASTPIRSMNTEAFF. In DNA form, the CDR3 reads TGTGCCAGTACACCCATCCGATCCATGAACACTGAAGCTTTCTTT.

The chain couples TRBV28 to TRBJ2-5; D is uncertain. The end of the DNA is better explained by TRBJ2-7, so the J call may be wrong. Looked up from germline, CDR1 is MDHEN and CDR2 is SYDVKM. The CDR3 is made up of 14 amino acids. CDR3 sequence (DNA): TGTGCCAGCAGTTTAATGGTGAGCTCCTACGAGCAGTACTTC. This codes for CASSLMVSSYEQYF.

The chain is built from TRBV5-8 and TRBJ1-2; D is unresolved. The CDR3 covers 15 residues. V was clipped by 2 bases and J by 0 bases, with 11 bases between them. Germline CDR1 reads SGHTS; CDR2 reads YDEGEE. In nucleotides, the CDR3 is TGTGCCAGCAGCTTACCGCACATAACTAACTATGGCTACACCTTC. Encoded protein: CASSLPHITNYGYTF.

This clone was seen only a few times. The chain employs TRBV5-4 and TRBJ2-2; D remains ambiguous. Trimming took off 4 bases at V and 6 bases at J, with 16 bases between the two ends. CDR3 length equals 15 residues. Germline loops: CDR1 SGHNT, CDR2 YYREEE (reference sequence). The CDR3 loop is CASSLPVGTSGELFF. In DNA, the CDR3 is TGTGCCAGCAGCCTGCCGGTCGGCACCTCCGGGGAGCTGTTTTTT.

The J gene is TRBJ2-4, the V gene TRBV19; 7 nucleotides agree with TRBD1. V shed 5 bases, J shed 3 bases, and the junction held 4 bases outside the gene matches. Germline CDR1 reads LNHDA; CDR2 reads SQIVND (reference sequence). CDR3 length: 14 amino acids. The CDR3 DNA reads TGTGCCAGTAGTTCCGGGGACAGCAAAAACATTCAGTACTTC. Protein: CASSSGDSKNIQYF. Together with reference TRBV19 and TRBJ2-4, the CDR3 gives the full variable domain: DGGITQSPKYLFRKEGQNVTLSCEQNLNHDAMYWYRQDPGQGLRLIYYSQIVNDFQKGDIAEGYSVSREKKESFPLTVTSAQKNPTAFYLCASSSGDSKNIQYFGAGTRLSVL.

The J gene is TRBJ2-7, the V gene TRBV10-3; D unclear. Germline-derived CDR1 and CDR2 are ENHRY and SYGVKD. Trimming took off 3 bases at V and 2 bases at J, with 11 bases between the two ends. The CDR3 has 14 residues. The CDR3 DNA is TGTGCCATCAGTGAATCGCCGACGACCTACGAGCAGTACTTC. Its protein product is CAISESPTTYEQYF.

The chain combines TRBV29-1 with TRBJ2-3; TRBD1 matches 7 bases. The CDR3 has 15 residues. Germline CDR1 and CDR2: SQVTM and ANQGSEA. The CDR3 spells CSETTGQVNTDTQYF. For the CDR3, the DNA is TGCAGTGAAACAACCGGACAGGTTAACACAGATACGCAGTATTTT.

This clone was detected only a few times. The chain has TRBV4-1 and TRBJ2-7; D is undetermined. Germline V CDR1 and CDR2: MGHRA, YSYEKL. This CDR3 has 14 residues. V was pared by 4 bases and J by 5 bases, with 15 bases between. For the CDR3, the DNA is TGCGCCAGCAGCCTTCGGGTCCCGTACGACGAGCAGTACTTC. It encodes CASSLRVPYDEQYF.

This clone occurred a few times. The CDR3 loop reads CASSIDGSTREKLFF. CDR3 bases: TGTGCCAGTAGTATAGATGGCAGCACCAGGGAAAAACTGTTTTTT. This chain joins TRBV19 and TRBJ1-4; D gene uncertain. The V and J ends lost 0 bases and 8 bases respectively, with 13 bases between them. The CDR3 spans 15 residues. Germline lookup yields CDR1 LNHDA and CDR2 SQIVND (reference sequence).

The rearrangement uses TRBV30 and TRBJ1-1, with D perhaps matching TRBD1 (5 bases). The CDR3 runs 13 residues. V lost 3 bases and J lost 2, with 10 bases in between. Germline V CDR1 and CDR2: GTSNPN, SVGIG (reference sequence). The CDR3 DNA follows: TGTGCCTGGAGGACAGTCGTTAACACTGAAGCTTTCTTT. Translated: CAWRTVVNTEAFF.